These 12 T cell receptor gamma chains came from one sample sequenced in a study of human gamma delta and Vdelta1 T cells. TCRdb re-processed the PCR reads using CATT. Found here are fewer than 3,500 gamma-chain clones, under 6.5% of them singletons; the top ten hold 13%. Sequencing was carried out using naive CD27+ Vdelta1 gamma-delta T cells from blood. The receptors come from a human donor in good health.

This clone came up a few times. V usage is TRGV5 and J usage is TRGJ1 or TRGJ2. This CDR3 has 14 amino acids. The V segment lost 0 bases and the J segment 2 bases; nucleotides outside the gene matches: 4. The germline CDR1 and CDR2 sequences are VINAFY and YDVSNSKD. For the CDR3, the DNA is TGTGCCACCTGGGACAGGAGATATTATTATAAGAAACTCTTT. Translating it yields CATWDRRYYYKKLF.

A few counts support this clone. The protein recorded in TCRdb matches a much larger clone and deviates from this DNA's translation at residue 4, suggesting a read error; the protein here is obtained by translating the DNA. The chain combines TRGV9 with TRGJ1 or TRGJ2. CDR1 is GITISATS, CDR2 ISYDGTV, per germline (reference sequence). The CDR3 consists of 13 residues. This CDR3 reads CALREVLLGKKLF. The CDR3, as DNA: TGTGCCTTGAGGGAGGTGCTTTTGGGTAAGAAACTCTTT.

With regard to this clone: TCRdb's entry gives the protein of a much larger clone, which mismatches this DNA's translation at residue 10, likely from a read error; the protein reported here is translated from the DNA. This sequence joins TRGV2 and TRGJP2. Germline lookup yields CDR1 EGSNGY and CDR2 YDSYNSKV. The CDR3 covers 14 residues. CDR3 protein: CATWDARSDRIKTF. The CDR3 DNA follows: TGTGCCACCTGGGACGCGCGTAGTGATCGGATCAAGACGTTT.

A word on this clone: The database protein in TCRdb disagrees with the DNA translation at residue 7; the sequence shown here was translated from the DNA. The chain has TRGV5 and TRGJP2. After removal of 3 bases from V and 0 bases from J, the junction contained 7 bases not matched to a gene. This CDR3 has 16 amino acids. In germline, CDR1 is VINAFY, CDR2 YDVSNSKD. This CDR3 reads CATWDRSHSSDWIKTF. DNA of the CDR3: TGTGCCACCTGGGACCGCAGTCATAGTAGTGATTGGATCAAGACGTTT.

This clone was detected only a few times. The rearrangement joins TRGV3 to TRGJ1 or TRGJ2. V shed 4 bases, J shed 2 bases, and the junction held 11 bases outside the gene matches. CDR1 is VTNTFY and CDR2 is YDVSTARD in the germline V gene (reference sequence). The CDR3 contains 15 residues. In DNA, the CDR3 is TGTGCCACCTGGGATTCAGCCCTTCATTATTATAAGAAACTCTTT. Its translation: CATWDSALHYYKKLF.

To note about this clone: The protein that TCRdb holds for this DNA derives from a much larger clone and differs from the translated DNA at residue 6, which likely indicates a read error; the protein shown here is translated from the DNA. The chain employs TRGV3 and TRGJ1 or TRGJ2. The J gene, not given by TCRdb, was assigned here from a germline match of the nucleotide sequence. CDR1 and CDR2 (germline): VTNTFY, YDVSTARD (reference sequence). This CDR3 spans 11 amino acids. Germline trimming cut 3 bases from V and 7 bases from J; bases unmatched to any gene: 3. In DNA form, the CDR3 reads TGTGCCACCTGGGACGTGTATAAGAAACTCTTT. This gives the protein CATWDVYKKLF.

This clone was counted only a few times. The genes are TRGV3 and TRGJP2. V gave up 3 bases and J gave up 0 bases; unmatched junction bases: 10. There are 17 residues in the CDR3. Germline loops: CDR1 VTNTFY, CDR2 YDVSTARD (reference sequence). In DNA form, the CDR3 reads TGTGCCACCTGGGACGCCTGGCGTTATAGTAGTGATTGGATCAAGACGTTT. It specifies CATWDAWRYSSDWIKTF.

This clone is judged large. The chain recombines TRGV5 with TRGJ1 or TRGJ2. V was pared by 0 bases and J by 7 bases, with 3 bases of the junction left unmatched. Germline V lookup: CDR1 VINAFY, CDR2 YDVSNSKD. The CDR3 is 12 residues long. The CDR3 region is CATWDRPYKKLF. The CDR3 nucleotides read TGTGCCACCTGGGACAGGCCCTATAAGAAACTCTTT.

Comment on this clone: This clone may be a read error of a much larger clone one base away. Other nucleotide sequences in the sample specify the same CDR3. The chain employs TRGV9 and TRGJ1 or TRGJ2. This CDR3 has 12 residues. The germline CDR1 and CDR2 sequences are GITISATS and ISYDGTV (reference sequence). In nucleotides, the CDR3 is TGTGCCTTGTGGGAAGCTTATTATAAGAAGCTCTTT. Protein product: CALWEAYYKKLF.

This clone occurred a few times. This may arise from a read error, as a much more abundant clone is one base away. This sequence joins TRGV4 and TRGJ1 or TRGJ2. CDR1 and CDR2 from the germline V gene are EGSTGY and YDSYTSSV. There are 15 residues in the CDR3. The CDR3 DNA reads as TGTGCCACCTGGGACGGGCCGGAAAAAAATTATAAGAAACTATTT. The encoded protein is CATWDGPEKNYKKLF.

This clone was counted only a few times. This chain connects TRGV2 to TRGJ1 or TRGJ2. The CDR3 covers 12 residues. The V gene's germline CDR1 is EGSNGY and CDR2 YDSYNSKV. The trim removed 9 bases at V and 5 bases at J, leaving 10 bases unmatched. CDR3 DNA: TGTGCCACCCACCTTAGGGATTATAAGAAACTCTTT. Residues: CATHLRDYKKLF.

As concerns this clone: The TCRdb record carries a much larger clone's protein, which differs from this DNA's translation at residue 4; a read error is the likely cause, and the protein listed here is the DNA translation. The V gene is TRGV9, the J gene TRGJ1 or TRGJ2. CDR3 size: 12 residues. The germline gives CDR1 GITISATS, CDR2 ISYDGTV (reference sequence). The CDR3 protein is CALLEAGNKKLF. CDR3 coding DNA: TGTGCCTTGTTGGAGGCCGGTAATAAGAAACTCTTT.